The clone carrying this TCR beta chain was seen only a few times. As yet, its antigen is unknown. The data originate from a study of response to subunit inactivated influenza vaccine. The study's findings and limits: Few new T cells, the authors suggested, are recruited by each seasonal influenza vaccination.

V dropped 3 bases and J dropped 5; count of bases not matched to a gene: 16. Per the germline V gene, CDR1 is SQVTM and CDR2 is ANQGSEA. This CDR3 region has 19 residues. TCRdb reprocessed the RT-PCR reads with MiXCR, giving one entry per CDR3 protein. Of a few hundred thousand distinct CDR3 sequences listed, approximately 14% are singletons. The rearrangement links TRBV29-1 to TRBJ2-7, with 16 bases that match TRBD2. The specimen comprised PBMCs from blood, sampled about 13 days after vaccination. The sequence derives from a man in his fifties or sixties who received an inactivated influenza vaccine. CDR3 sequence reads: CSVEAGPGLAGGPFHEQYF. CDR3 in DNA: TGCAGCGTTGAGGCCGGACCGGGACTAGCGGGAGGGCCTTTCCACGAGCAGTACTTC.